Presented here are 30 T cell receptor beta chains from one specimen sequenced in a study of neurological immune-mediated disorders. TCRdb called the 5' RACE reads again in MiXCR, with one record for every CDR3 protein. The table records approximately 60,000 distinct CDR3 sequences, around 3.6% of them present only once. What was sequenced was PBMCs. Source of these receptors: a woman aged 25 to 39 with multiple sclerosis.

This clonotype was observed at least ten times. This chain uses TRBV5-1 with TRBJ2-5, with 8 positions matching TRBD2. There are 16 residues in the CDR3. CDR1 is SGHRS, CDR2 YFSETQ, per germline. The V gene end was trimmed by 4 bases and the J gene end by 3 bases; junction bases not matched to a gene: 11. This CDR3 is CASSTRSSGNKETQYF. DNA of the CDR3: TGCGCCAGCAGCACCCGGAGTAGCGGGAACAAAGAGACCCAGTACTTC.

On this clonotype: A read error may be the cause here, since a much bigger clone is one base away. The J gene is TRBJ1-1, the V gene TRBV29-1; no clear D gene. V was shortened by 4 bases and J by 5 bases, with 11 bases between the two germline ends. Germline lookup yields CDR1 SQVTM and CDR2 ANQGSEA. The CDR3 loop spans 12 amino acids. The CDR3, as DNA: TGCAGCGTTGTAATGCGTGGGACTGAAGCTTTCTTT. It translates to CSVVMRGTEAFF. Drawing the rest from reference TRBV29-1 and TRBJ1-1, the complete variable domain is SAVISQKPSRDICQRGTSLTIQCQVDSQVTMMFWYRQQPGQSLTLIATANQGSEATYESGFVIDKFPISRPNLTFSTLTVSNMSPEDSSIYLCSVVMRGTEAFFGQGTRLTVV.

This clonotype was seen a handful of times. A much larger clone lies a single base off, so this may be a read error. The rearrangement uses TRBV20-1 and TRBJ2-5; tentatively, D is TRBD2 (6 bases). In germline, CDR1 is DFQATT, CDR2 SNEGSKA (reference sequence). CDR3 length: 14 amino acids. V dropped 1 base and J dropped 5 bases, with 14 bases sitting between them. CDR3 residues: CSARAEGKGETQYF. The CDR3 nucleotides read TGCAGTGCTAGAGCGGAGGGAAAGGGGGAGACCCAGTACTTC.

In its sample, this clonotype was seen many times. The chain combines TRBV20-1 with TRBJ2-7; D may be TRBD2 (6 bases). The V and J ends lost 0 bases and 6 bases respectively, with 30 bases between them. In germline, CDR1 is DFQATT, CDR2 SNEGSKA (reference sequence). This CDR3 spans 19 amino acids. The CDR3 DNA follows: TGCAGTGCTAGAGATGTAACCGGGTTCGGTCGGGTCCCCGGGGGCGAGCAGTACTTC. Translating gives CSARDVTGFGRVPGGEQYF.

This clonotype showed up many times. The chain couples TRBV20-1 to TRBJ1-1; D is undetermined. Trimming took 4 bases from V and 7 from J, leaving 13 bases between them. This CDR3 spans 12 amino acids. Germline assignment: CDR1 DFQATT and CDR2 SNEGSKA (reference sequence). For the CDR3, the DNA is TGCAGTGCTACCCGGGGTACCGGTGAAGCTTTCTTT. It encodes CSATRGTGEAFF.

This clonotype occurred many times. Here the CDR3 DNA reads TGCGCCAGCAGCTTTGGGTGGATCGACGGGTCCAACAATGAGCAGTTCTTC. It translates to CASSFGWIDGSNNEQFF. V and J are TRBV5-1 and TRBJ2-1; D gene unclear. Germline assignment: CDR1 SGHRS and CDR2 YFSETQ. The CDR3 is made up of 17 amino acids. V lost 2 bases and J lost 5, with 20 bases in between.

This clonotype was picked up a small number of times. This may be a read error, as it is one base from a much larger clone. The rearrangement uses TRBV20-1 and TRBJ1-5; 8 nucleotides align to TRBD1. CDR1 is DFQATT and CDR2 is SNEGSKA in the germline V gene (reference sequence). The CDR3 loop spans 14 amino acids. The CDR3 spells CSASRQGRNQPQNF. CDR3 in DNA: TGCAGTGCTAGTCGACAGGGGCGCAATCAGCCCCAGAATTTT.

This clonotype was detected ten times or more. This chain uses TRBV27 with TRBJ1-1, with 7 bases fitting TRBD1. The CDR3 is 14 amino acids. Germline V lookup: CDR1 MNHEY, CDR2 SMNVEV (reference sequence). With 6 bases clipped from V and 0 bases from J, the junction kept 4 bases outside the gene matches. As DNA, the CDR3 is TGTGCCAGCAGACCCGACAGGGTGAACACTGAAGCTTTCTTT. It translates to CASRPDRVNTEAFF.

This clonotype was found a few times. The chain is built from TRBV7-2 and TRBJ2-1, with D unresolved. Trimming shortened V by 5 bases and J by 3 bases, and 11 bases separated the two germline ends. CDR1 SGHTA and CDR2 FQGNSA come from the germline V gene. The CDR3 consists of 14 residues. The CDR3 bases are TGTGCCAGCAGCCCAACGCCTGGCTACAATGAGCAGTTCTTC. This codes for CASSPTPGYNEQFF.

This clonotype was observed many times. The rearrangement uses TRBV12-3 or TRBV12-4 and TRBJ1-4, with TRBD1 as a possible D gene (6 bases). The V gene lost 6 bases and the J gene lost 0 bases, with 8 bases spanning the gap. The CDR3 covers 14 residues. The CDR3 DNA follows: TGTGCCAGCAGCCCAGGGGCAACTAATGAAAAACTGTTTTTT. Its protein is CASSPGATNEKLFF.

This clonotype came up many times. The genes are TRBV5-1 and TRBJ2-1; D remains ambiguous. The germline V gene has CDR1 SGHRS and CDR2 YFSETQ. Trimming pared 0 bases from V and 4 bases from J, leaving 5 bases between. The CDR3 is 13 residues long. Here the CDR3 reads CASSLDLYNEQFF. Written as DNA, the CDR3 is TGCGCCAGCAGCTTGGACCTTTACAATGAGCAGTTCTTC.

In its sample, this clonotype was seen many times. The CDR3 coding sequence is TGTGCCAGCAGTGATTTGCTAGCGGGAGAAGAGACCCAGTACTTC. The encoded protein is CASSDLLAGEETQYF. The chain carries TRBV25-1 and TRBJ2-5; 10 bases fit TRBD2. In germline, CDR1 is MGHDK, CDR2 SYGVNS. With V trimmed by 3 bases and J by 3 bases, 4 bases remained unmatched. This CDR3 spans 15 amino acids.

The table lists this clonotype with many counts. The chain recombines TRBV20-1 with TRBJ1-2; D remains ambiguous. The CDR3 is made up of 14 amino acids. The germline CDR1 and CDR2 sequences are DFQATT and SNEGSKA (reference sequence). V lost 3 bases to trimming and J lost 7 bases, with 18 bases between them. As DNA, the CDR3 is TGCAGTGCTAGGGGTGTATTGGGGTTCCTTGGCTACACCTTC. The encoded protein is CSARGVLGFLGYTF.

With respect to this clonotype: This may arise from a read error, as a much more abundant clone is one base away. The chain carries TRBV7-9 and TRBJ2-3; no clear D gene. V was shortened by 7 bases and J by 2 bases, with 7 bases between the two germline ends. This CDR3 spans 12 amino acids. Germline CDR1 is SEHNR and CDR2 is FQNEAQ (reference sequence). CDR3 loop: CASNTTTDTQYF. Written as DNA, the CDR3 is TGTGCCAGCAACACCACCACAGATACGCAGTATTTT.

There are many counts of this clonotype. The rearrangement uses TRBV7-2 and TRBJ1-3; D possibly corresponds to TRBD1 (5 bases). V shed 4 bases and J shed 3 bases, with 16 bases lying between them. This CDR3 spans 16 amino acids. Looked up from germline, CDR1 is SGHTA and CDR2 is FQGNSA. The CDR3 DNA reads TGTGCCAGCAGCTCCCAGGCAGGGTCTGGTGGAAACACCATATATTTT. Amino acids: CASSSQAGSGGNTIYF.

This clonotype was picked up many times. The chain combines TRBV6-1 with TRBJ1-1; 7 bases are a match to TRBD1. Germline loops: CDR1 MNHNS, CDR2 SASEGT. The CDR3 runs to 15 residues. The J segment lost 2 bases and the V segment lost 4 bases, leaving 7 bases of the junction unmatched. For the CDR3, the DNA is TGTGCCAGCAGTGCCCAGGACAGGCTAAACACTGAAGCTTTCTTT. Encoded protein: CASSAQDRLNTEAFF.

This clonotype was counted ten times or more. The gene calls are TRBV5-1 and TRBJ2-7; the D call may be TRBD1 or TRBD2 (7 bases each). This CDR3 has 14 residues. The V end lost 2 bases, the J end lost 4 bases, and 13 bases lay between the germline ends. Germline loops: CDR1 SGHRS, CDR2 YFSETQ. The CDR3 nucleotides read TGCGCCAGCAGCTTCCAGGGGGGGAAGTACGAGCAGTACTTC. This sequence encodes CASSFQGGKYEQYF.

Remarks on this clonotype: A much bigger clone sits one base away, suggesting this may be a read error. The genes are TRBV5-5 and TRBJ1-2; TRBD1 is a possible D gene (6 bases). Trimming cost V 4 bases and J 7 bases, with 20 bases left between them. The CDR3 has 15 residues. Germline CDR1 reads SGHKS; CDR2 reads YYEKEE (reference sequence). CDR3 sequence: CASSGGHTFDPGYTF. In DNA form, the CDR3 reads TGTGCCAGCAGCGGGGGACACACTTTCGATCCTGGCTACACCTTC. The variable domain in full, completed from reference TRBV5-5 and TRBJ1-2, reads DAGVTQSPTHLIKTRGQQVTLRCSPISGHKSVSWYQQVLGQGPQFIFQYYEKEERGRGNFPDRFSARQFPNYSSELNVNALLLGDSALYLCASSGGHTFDPGYTFGSGTRLTVV.

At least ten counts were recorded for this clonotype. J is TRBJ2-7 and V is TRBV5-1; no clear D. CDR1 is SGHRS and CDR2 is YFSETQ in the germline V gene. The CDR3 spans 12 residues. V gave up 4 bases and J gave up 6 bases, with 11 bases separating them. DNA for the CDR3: TGCGCCAGCAGCGAAGACCACGGCGAGCAGTACTTC. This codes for CASSEDHGEQYF.

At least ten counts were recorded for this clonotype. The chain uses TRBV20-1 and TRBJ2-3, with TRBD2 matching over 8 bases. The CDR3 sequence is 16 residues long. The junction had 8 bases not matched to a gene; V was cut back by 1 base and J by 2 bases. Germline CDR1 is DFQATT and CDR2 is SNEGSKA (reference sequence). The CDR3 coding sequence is TGCAGTGCTAGAGGGGTTAGCGGGACGGTCACAGATACGCAGTATTTT. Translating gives CSARGVSGTVTDTQYF.

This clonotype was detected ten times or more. The CDR3 region has the DNA TGTGCCAGCAGTTATACCGGGACAGGGGACACTGAAGCTTTCTTT. The encoded protein is CASSYTGTGDTEAFF. V and J are TRBV7-2 and TRBJ1-1, with 10 bases lining up with TRBD1. CDR3 length equals 15 residues. The germline V gene has CDR1 SGHTA and CDR2 FQGNSA. The ends lost 6 bases at V and 3 bases at J; junction bases unmatched: 7.

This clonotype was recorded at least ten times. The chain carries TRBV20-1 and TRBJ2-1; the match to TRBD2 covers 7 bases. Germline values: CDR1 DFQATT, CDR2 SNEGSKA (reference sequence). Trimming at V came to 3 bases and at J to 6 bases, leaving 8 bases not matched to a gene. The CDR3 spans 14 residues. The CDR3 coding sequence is TGCAGTGCTAGCGGGACTAACCTCCCCAATGAGCAGTTCTTC. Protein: CSASGTNLPNEQFF.

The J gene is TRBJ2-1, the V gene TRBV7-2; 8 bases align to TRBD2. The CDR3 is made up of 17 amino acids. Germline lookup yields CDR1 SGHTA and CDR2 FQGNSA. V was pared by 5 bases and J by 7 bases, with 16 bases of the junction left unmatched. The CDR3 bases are TGTGCCAGCAGCGCCCCCAAACCGGTGACTAGCGCGAATGAGCAGTTCTTC. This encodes CASSAPKPVTSANEQFF.

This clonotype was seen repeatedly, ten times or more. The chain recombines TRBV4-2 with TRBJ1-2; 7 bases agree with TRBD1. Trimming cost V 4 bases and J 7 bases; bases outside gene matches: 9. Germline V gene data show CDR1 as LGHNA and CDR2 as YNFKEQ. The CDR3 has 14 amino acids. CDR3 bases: TGTGCCAGCAGCCGCGACGACAGGGTGCTTGGCTACACCTTC. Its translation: CASSRDDRVLGYTF.

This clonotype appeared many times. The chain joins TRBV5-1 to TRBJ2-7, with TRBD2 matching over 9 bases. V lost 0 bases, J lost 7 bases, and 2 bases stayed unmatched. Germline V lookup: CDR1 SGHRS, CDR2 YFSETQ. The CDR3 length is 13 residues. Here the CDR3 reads CASSLELAGEQYF. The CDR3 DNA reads TGCGCCAGCAGCTTGGAACTAGCGGGTGAGCAGTACTTC.

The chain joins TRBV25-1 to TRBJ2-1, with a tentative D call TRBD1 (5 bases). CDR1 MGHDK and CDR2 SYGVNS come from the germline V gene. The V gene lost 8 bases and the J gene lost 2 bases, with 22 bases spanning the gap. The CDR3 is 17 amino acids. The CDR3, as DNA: TGTGCCAGCCCCTCAAAGTCATCAGGGTGCCCCTACAATGAGCAGTTCTTC. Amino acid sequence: CASPSKSSGCPYNEQFF.

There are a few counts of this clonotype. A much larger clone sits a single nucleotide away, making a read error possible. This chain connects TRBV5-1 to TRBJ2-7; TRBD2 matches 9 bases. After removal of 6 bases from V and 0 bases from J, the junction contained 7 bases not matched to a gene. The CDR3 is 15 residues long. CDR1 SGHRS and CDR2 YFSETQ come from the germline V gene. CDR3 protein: CASKIAGESSYEQYF. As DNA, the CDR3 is TGCGCCAGCAAAATAGCGGGAGAAAGCTCCTACGAGCAGTACTTC.

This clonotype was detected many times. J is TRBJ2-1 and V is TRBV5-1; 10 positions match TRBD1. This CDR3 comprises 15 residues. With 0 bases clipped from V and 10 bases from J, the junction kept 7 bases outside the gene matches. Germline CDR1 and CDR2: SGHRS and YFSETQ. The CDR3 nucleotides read TGCGCCAGCAGCTTGGTTGGGACAGGGGATTCAGAGCAGTTCTTC. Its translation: CASSLVGTGDSEQFF.

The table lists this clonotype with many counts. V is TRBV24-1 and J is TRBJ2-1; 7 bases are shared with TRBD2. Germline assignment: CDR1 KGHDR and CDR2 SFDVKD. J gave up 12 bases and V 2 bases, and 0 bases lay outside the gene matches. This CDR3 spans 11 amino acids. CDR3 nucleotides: TGTGCCACCAGTGATTCGGGGGGGCAGTTCTTC. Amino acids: CATSDSGGQFF.

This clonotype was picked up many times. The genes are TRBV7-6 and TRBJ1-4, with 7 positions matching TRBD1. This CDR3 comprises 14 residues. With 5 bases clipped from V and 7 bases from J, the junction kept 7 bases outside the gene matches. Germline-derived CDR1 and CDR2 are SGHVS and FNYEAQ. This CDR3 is CASSTRQGGEKLFF. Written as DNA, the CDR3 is TGTGCCAGCAGCACCCGACAGGGAGGTGAAAAACTGTTTTTT.